This TCR beta chain came from a study of blood T cell repertoires in COVID-19. Study-level information: Samples came from the United States, Italy and Spain, spanning acute and convalescent COVID-19. The cDNA or gDNA used as material had been derived from T cells, B-cell-depleted T cells, or PBMCs.

In the original workflow: By means of reference gene primer amplification, nucleated cell counts were estimated. This table comes from immunoSEQ multiplex PCR, and its TCRdb copy is limited to in-frame clones, with some not included. V and J calls and clone size are given by that table; D and trimming were obtained from the DNA. The sample has 35,000 to 55,000 clones, more than 90% seen once. The V gene lost 4 bases and the J gene lost 5 bases, with 15 bases spanning the gap. Germline V gene lookup returns CDR1 SGHDT and CDR2 YYEEEE. The CDR3 is 14 amino acids. The V gene is TRBV5-6, the J gene TRBJ1-1; D unresolved. The clonotype was recovered from a man between 65 and 79 years old with active COVID-19. The source material was peripheral blood. CDR3 sequence reads: CASSLWSGITEAFF. The CDR3 DNA reads as TGTGCCAGCAGCCTCTGGTCGGGGATAACTGAAGCTTTCTTT.